Included here is one TCR beta chain sequence, with context. Antigen specificity is unknown. The record originates from a study of post-analysis software for immune sequencing data. Study in general: The disease courses covered relapsing-remitting, secondary progressive and progressive-relapsing multiple sclerosis. General study results and limits: Significantly decreased normalized Chao1 diversity was recorded for multiple sclerosis patients relative to controls.

Unique molecular identifiers were built into the TCR beta cDNA libraries. TCRdb re-analysed the PCR reads in MiXCR, keeping a single row per CDR3 protein. The sample yields over 700,000 distinct CDR3 sequences, about 32% seen once. The TCR comes from a girl under 18 with multiple sclerosis. The sample was blood.

This CDR3 is CAGHRDRGNEQFF. The CDR3 nucleotides are TGTGCCGGCCATCGGGACAGGGGTAATGAGCAGTTCTTC. The rearrangement joins TRBV6-2 or TRBV6-3 to TRBJ2-1; 10 nucleotides align to TRBD1. The junction had 8 bases not matched to a gene; V was cut back by 11 bases and J by 7 bases. The CDR3 is 13 amino acids. Germline lookup yields CDR1 MNHEY and CDR2 SVGEGT.